One sample yielded the 27 T cell receptor beta chains listed below, sequenced in a study of Graves' ophthalmopathy and Graves' hyperthyroidism. Researchers took RNA transcripts and amplified TCR beta CDR3 regions from them. HTBI primers primed a first-round RT-PCR, and a second-round multiplex PCR followed. TCRdb re-called the multiplex PCR reads with MiXCR, one entry per CDR3 protein. The data contain more than 1,000,000 distinct CDR3 sequences, approximately 35% of them singletons. Material for sequencing was peripheral blood or thyroid tissue (not recorded which). The receptors derive from an adult man with Graves' hyperthyroidism.

This clonotype was recorded at least ten times. CDR3 sequence reads: CASSLEGAGTIYEQYF. CDR3 DNA sequence: TGTGCCAGCAGCTTAGAGGGGGCCGGCACTATCTACGAGCAGTACTTC. This chain joins TRBV7-2 and TRBJ2-7; 7 nucleotides agree with TRBD1. This CDR3 region has 16 residues. Trimming took 1 base from V and 3 from J; bases not matched to a gene: 9. Germline CDR1 SGHTA, CDR2 FQGNSA.

This clonotype was counted many times. The chain joins TRBV4-3 to TRBJ2-5, with D unresolved. The germline V gene encodes CDR1 LGHNA and CDR2 YSLEER. The V and J ends lost 1 base and 2 bases respectively, with 14 bases between them. The CDR3 has 16 residues. The CDR3 nucleotides are TGCGCCAGCAGCCAAGGCCCTCCAGGCGGACAAGAGACCCAGTACTTC. It translates to CASSQGPPGGQETQYF.

This clonotype was seen repeatedly, ten times or more. V is TRBV19 and J is TRBJ1-3; TRBD1 is a possible D gene (6 bases). V shed 8 bases and J shed 0 bases, with 8 bases lying between them. Germline loops: CDR1 LNHDA, CDR2 SQIVND (reference sequence). The CDR3 length is 13 residues. In nucleotides, the CDR3 is TGTGCCAGTGGACAGCTCTCTGGAAACACCATATATTTT. Amino acid sequence: CASGQLSGNTIYF.

This clonotype was detected ten times or more. The chain couples TRBV7-2 to TRBJ1-6, with no clear D. This CDR3 is built from 15 residues. Trimming removed 5 bases at V and 5 bases at J, with 13 bases between. Germline CDR1 is SGHTA and CDR2 is FQGNSA. In DNA, the CDR3 is TGTGCCAGCAGCACCCGGACGGGAAATAATTCACCCCTCCACTTT. Translated: CASSTRTGNNSPLHF. The whole variable domain, remainder taken from reference TRBV7-2 and TRBJ1-6, is GAGVSQSPSNKVTEKGKDVELRCDPISGHTALYWYRQSLGQGLEFLIYFQGNSAPDKSGLPSDRFSAERTGGSVSTLTIQRTQQEDSAVYLCASSTRTGNNSPLHFGNGTRLTVT.

Many counts were recorded for this clonotype. The chain links TRBV29-1 to TRBJ2-7; D is uncertain. CDR3 length: 12 residues. V was clipped by 7 bases and J by 2 bases, with 12 bases between them. CDR1 and CDR2 (germline): SQVTM, ANQGSEA. CDR3 in amino acids: CSATDRAYEQYF. CDR3 DNA: TGCAGCGCCACAGACCGGGCCTACGAGCAGTACTTC.

CDR3 coding DNA: TGTGCCACCAGCAGCCACCCGGGACAGGGGGACTCGGAAGCTTTCTTT. Protein sequence: CATSSHPGQGDSEAFF. V gene TRBV15 combines with J gene TRBJ1-1, with 11 positions matching TRBD1. Looked up from germline, CDR1 is LNHNV and CDR2 is YYDKDF (reference sequence). J was trimmed by 8 bases and V by 3 bases; bases with no gene match: 11. There are 16 residues in the CDR3. Looking up the rest from reference TRBV15 and TRBJ1-1 gives the full variable domain: DAMVIQNPRYQVTQFGKPVTLSCSQTLNHNVMYWYQQKSSQAPKLLFHYYDKDFNNEADTPDNFQSRRPNTSFCFLDIRSPGLGDTAMYLCATSSHPGQGDSEAFFGQGTRLTVV.

This clonotype has ten or more counts. The chain joins TRBV20-1 to TRBJ1-2, with D unresolved. This CDR3 region has 13 residues. The germline V and J ends were trimmed by 1 base and 0 bases, with 6 bases remaining between them. CDR1 and CDR2 from the germline V gene are DFQATT and SNEGSKA (reference sequence). The CDR3 reads CSARVQTNYGYTF. For the CDR3, the DNA is TGCAGTGCTAGAGTACAGACTAACTATGGCTACACCTTC.

The V and J genes are TRBV10-3 and TRBJ2-7; possible D gene TRBD1, 6 bases. The CDR3 loop spans 13 amino acids. Looked up from germline, CDR1 is ENHRY and CDR2 is SYGVKD. V was clipped by 8 bases and J by 6 bases, with 17 bases between them. The CDR3 coding sequence is TGTGCCATCGGACCGGCAGGGGCTCTCGAGCAGTACTTC. Protein product: CAIGPAGALEQYF.

Comment on this clonotype: Compared with germline, one end of the junction differs, possibly owing to a read error. This sequence joins TRBV7-2 and TRBJ2-2; 9 nucleotides agree with TRBD2. Germline CDR1 reads SGHTA; CDR2 reads FQGNSA. The CDR3 consists of 15 residues. The CDR3 DNA follows: TGCGCCAGCACGTTGAGCGGGGGGAGCACCGGGGAGCTGTTTTTT. It specifies CASTLSGGSTGELFF.

In this sample, this clonotype turned up many times. The chain links TRBV7-8 to TRBJ1-4; 8 bases fit TRBD1. V gave up 6 bases and J gave up 7 bases; unmatched junction bases: 10. This CDR3 has 15 amino acids. Germline CDR1 is SGHVS and CDR2 is FQNEAQ. In nucleotides, the CDR3 is TGTGCCAGCAGGCGTGCAGGGGGCTTCGGTGAAAAACTGTTTTTT. Its protein product is CASRRAGGFGEKLFF.

This clonotype was counted many times. The rearrangement links TRBV29-1 to TRBJ1-1; D not certain. Germline-derived CDR1 and CDR2 are SQVTM and ANQGSEA. With 2 bases removed from V and 1 base from J, the gap between germline ends came to 5 bases. The CDR3 runs to 12 residues. CDR3 protein: CSVERRNTEAFF. CDR3 DNA sequence: TGCAGCGTTGAAAGGCGGAACACTGAAGCTTTCTTT.

This clonotype was seen repeatedly, ten times or more. V usage is TRBV6-5 and J usage is TRBJ1-1; D gene unclear. Germline loops: CDR1 MNHEY, CDR2 SVGAGI. This CDR3 spans 13 amino acids. For the CDR3, the DNA is TGTGCACGTGGGTCGGGTGGGAGGACTGAAGCTTTCTTT. Translated: CARGSGGRTEAFF.

This clonotype was observed a few times. The rearrangement joins TRBV19 to TRBJ2-6; D remains ambiguous. Germline V gene data show CDR1 as LNHDA and CDR2 as SQIVND (reference sequence). CDR3 length equals 15 residues. Trimming took 5 bases from V and 0 from J, leaving 8 bases between them. The CDR3: CASSPDGSGANVLTF. The DNA for the CDR3 is TGTGCCAGTAGTCCGGACGGCTCTGGGGCCAACGTCCTGACTTTC. The full variable domain, its missing parts supplied by reference TRBV19 and TRBJ2-6, is DGGITQSPKYLFRKEGQNVTLSCEQNLNHDAMYWYRQDPGQGLRLIYYSQIVNDFQKGDIAEGYSVSREKKESFPLTVTSAQKNPTAFYLCASSPDGSGANVLTFGAGSRLTVL.

The table lists this clonotype with many counts. The chain recombines TRBV20-1 with TRBJ1-2; 9 bases align to TRBD1. The CDR3 is 16 residues long. After removal of 2 bases from V and 7 bases from J, the junction contained 14 bases not matched to a gene. CDR1 and CDR2 (germline): DFQATT, SNEGSKA (reference sequence). In DNA form, the CDR3 reads TGCAGTGCTAGAATTCCGGGGGACAGGGCCTTCGGTGGCTACACCTTC. Its translation is CSARIPGDRAFGGYTF.

In its sample, this clonotype was seen a few times. This clone may be a read error of a much larger clone one base away. The chain uses TRBV10-2 and TRBJ1-1, with D possibly matching TRBD1 (5 bases). Trimming stripped 2 bases from V and 6 bases from J, with 13 bases between. Germline V gives CDR1 WSHSY, CDR2 SAAADI. The CDR3 consists of 14 residues. The CDR3: CASSEPGNAAEAFF. DNA for the CDR3: TGCGCCAGCAGTGAGCCAGGGAACGCCGCTGAAGCTTTCTTT.

This clonotype was counted at least ten times. The chain employs TRBV5-1 and TRBJ2-5, with D possibly TRBD1 on 6 matching bases. Trimming took off 0 bases at V and 5 bases at J, with 20 bases between the two ends. The germline gives CDR1 SGHRS, CDR2 YFSETQ. The CDR3 runs to 17 residues. The CDR3 is CASSLARGGGVWETQYF. As DNA, the CDR3 is TGCGCCAGCAGCTTGGCCCGAGGGGGTGGCGTGTGGGAGACCCAGTACTTC.

This clonotype was recorded many times. The genes are TRBV6-5 and TRBJ2-7; possible D gene TRBD1, 6 bases. Germline V gene data show CDR1 as MNHEY and CDR2 as SVGAGI. Between the trimmed V and J ends, which lost 6 bases and 6 bases, there was a span of 12 bases. The length of the CDR3 is 12 residues. The CDR3 is CASSITGFEQYF. The CDR3 bases are TGTGCCAGCAGCATCACAGGGTTCGAGCAGTACTTC.

This clonotype was detected many times. The gene calls are TRBV7-2 and TRBJ2-5; D call uncertain. Trimming took off 2 bases at V and 2 bases at J, with 12 bases between the two ends. There are 15 residues in the CDR3. Germline V gene lookup returns CDR1 SGHTA and CDR2 FQGNSA. As DNA, the CDR3 is TGTGCCAGCAGCTTACTTTTTAGGCCACAAGAGACCCAGTACTTC. This sequence encodes CASSLLFRPQETQYF. The full variable domain, completed using reference TRBV7-2 and TRBJ2-5, is GAGVSQSPSNKVTEKGKDVELRCDPISGHTALYWYRQSLGQGLEFLIYFQGNSAPDKSGLPSDRFSAERTGGSVSTLTIQRTQQEDSAVYLCASSLLFRPQETQYFGPGTRLLVL.

This clonotype was recorded at least ten times. This chain connects TRBV5-5 to TRBJ1-5; the D gene is possibly TRBD1 (5 bases). CDR1 is SGHKS, CDR2 YYEKEE, per germline (reference sequence). CDR3 size: 17 residues. Trimming stripped 3 bases from V and 2 bases from J, with 18 bases between. This CDR3 reads CASSSGRGEVGNQPQHF. As DNA, the CDR3 is TGTGCCAGCAGCTCAGGTAGAGGGGAAGTGGGCAATCAGCCCCAGCATTTT.

Points on this clonotype: Possible read error: a much larger clone is one base away. This CDR3 fails to terminate in the conserved phenylalanine or tryptophan, so it likely reflects a read error. This sequence joins TRBV4-2 and TRBJ1-4, with TRBD1 matching 8 bases. Germline lookup yields CDR1 LGHNA and CDR2 YNFKEQ. This CDR3 has 17 residues. With 3 bases clipped from V and 7 bases from J, the junction kept 13 bases outside the gene matches. The CDR3 sequence is CASSQVLTGVVSEKLFL. CDR3 nucleotides: TGTGCCAGCAGCCAGGTCTTGACAGGGGTTGTCAGTGAAAAACTGTTTCTT.

V and J are TRBV29-1 and TRBJ1-3; D is possibly TRBD1 (6 bases). V was trimmed by 4 bases and J by 4 bases, leaving 11 bases between them. Germline assignment: CDR1 SQVTM and CDR2 ANQGSEA. The CDR3 covers 13 residues. This CDR3 is CSVAVGTGNTIYF. CDR3 sequence (DNA): TGCAGCGTTGCGGTCGGGACAGGAAACACCATATATTTT.

The chain uses TRBV15 and TRBJ1-4, with a weak D call TRBD1 (6 bases). The CDR3 consists of 14 residues. CDR1 is LNHNV, CDR2 YYDKDF, per germline (reference sequence). The V gene lost 8 bases and the J gene lost 6 bases, with 16 bases spanning the gap. CDR3 bases: TGTGCCACCGCAGCGGGGGGGCTAGATGAAAAACTGTTTTTT. Amino acids: CATAAGGLDEKLFF.

This clonotype has a count of ten or more. Written as DNA, the CDR3 is TGTGCCAGTAGTATAGTTCGGACAGGGGTGAACACTGAAGCTTTCTTT. Translating gives CASSIVRTGVNTEAFF. The chain links TRBV19 to TRBJ1-1; 9 nucleotides match TRBD1. This CDR3 has 16 residues. V lost 1 base and J lost 0; bases outside the gene matches: 3. CDR1 is LNHDA and CDR2 is SQIVND in the germline V gene (reference sequence).

This clonotype was seen repeatedly, ten times or more. The chain joins TRBV10-2 to TRBJ1-5; 10 bases agree with TRBD1. The CDR3 length is 15 residues. Germline V gene data show CDR1 as WSHSY and CDR2 as SAAADI. The V and J ends lost 5 bases and 3 bases, in that order; junction bases with no gene match: 4. CDR3: CASSLTGGINQPQHF. The CDR3 DNA reads as TGCGCCAGCAGTTTGACAGGGGGCATCAATCAGCCCCAGCATTTT.

The rearrangement links TRBV29-1 to TRBJ2-7; D uncertain. The germline V gene has CDR1 SQVTM and CDR2 ANQGSEA. CDR3 length: 13 amino acids. V was pared by 7 bases and J by 3 bases, with 16 bases between. The CDR3 spells CSASHGPGYEQYF. The CDR3 DNA sequence: TGCAGCGCCTCGCATGGGCCGGGCTACGAGCAGTACTTC.

As regards this clonotype: A much larger clone lies one base from this, so it may be a read error. The chain recombines TRBV20-1 with TRBJ2-7; TRBD2 matches 9 bases. The CDR3 totals 13 residues. Germline V CDR1 and CDR2: DFQATT, SNEGSKA (reference sequence). Unmatched junction bases numbered 3, after V lost 5 bases and J lost 1 base. The CDR3 DNA is TGCAGTGCTTCGACTAGCGGATCCTACGAGCAGTACTTC. Translation gives CSASTSGSYEQYF.

The rearrangement links TRBV5-1 to TRBJ1-6; D call uncertain. The CDR3 spans 14 residues. From germline, CDR1 is SGHRS and CDR2 YFSETQ. Trimming cost V 0 bases and J 6 bases, with 7 bases left between them. The CDR3 bases are TGCGCCAGCAGCTTGGAAGCAACTAATTCACCCCTCCACTTT. Its translation is CASSLEATNSPLHF. Variable domain in full (rest from reference TRBV5-1 and TRBJ1-6): KAGVTQTPRYLIKTRGQQVTLSCSPISGHRSVSWYQQTPGQGLQFLFEYFSETQRNKGNFPGRFSGRQFSNSRSEMNVSTLELGDSALYLCASSLEATNSPLHFGNGTRLTVT.